The entry below describes one T cell receptor (beta chain). Its antigen remains undetermined. Base qualities are not at hand, and no much larger clone is one base apart. Looking up the germline V gene yields CDR1 SGHRS and CDR2 YFSETQ. Taken from cysteine to phenylalanine, the CDR3 has 14 residues. Only the CDR3 portion is preserved as DNA: 42 bases, with reading frame beginning at the first base. This sample is drawn from a study of blood T cells in healthy people across ages (dated by TCRdb to about 2015). Turning to the overall study: In model experiments, template switching captured about one uniquely barcoded TCR beta cDNA molecule for every two T cells. To avoid experimental bias, donors of different ages were spread randomly across the sequencing lanes. For two donors (one aged 18 to 29 and one aged 80 or older), the study analyzed two additional independent replicas of 1 million unique cDNA reads from the same blood draw. Four age groups were formed from the donors: young (average 16 years), middle-aged (around 37), aged (approximately 60) and long-lived (more than 75). Age-related changes in TCR beta repertoire diversity were measured in the study by deep sequencing normalized with unique cDNA molecular identifiers.

Receptor amplification or capture employed 5' RACE. Reads for this sample came from an Illumina HiSeq 2500. A second PCR of about 7 to 12 cycles was run with a J-beta primer mix and a sample-barcoded 5' primer. Each TCR beta cDNA molecule received a unique molecular identifier from a template-switch 5' adaptor carrying 12 random nucleotides. At least 2.5 million CDR3-containing paired-end reads were obtained from each sample. First-strand cDNA synthesis was performed from all RNA using the Mint cDNA synthesis kit, with priming by a TRBC-specific oligonucleotide. All cDNA was treated with uracil-DNA glycosylase and then went through a first 18-cycle PCR with the universal primers M1SS and BC2_uni_R. Per the source publication's procedure: Each sample was normalized by randomly selecting 1 million high-quality reads, each carrying a distinct molecular identifier. Instead of being binned into consensus sequences, reads with shared molecular identifiers were discarded. CDR3 identification, clonotype clustering and error correction used MiTCR with a Q25 quality threshold and the strictest error-elimination algorithm. A nonparametric unseen species model using Euler transformation provided a lower-bound estimate of total TCR beta diversity. TCRdb's own reprocessing of the public reads used fastp at Q25 and MiXCR and kept productive beta chains. All rows with the same CDR3 protein become a single entry with the most common DNA and genes. These V and J calls originate from TCRdb's pipeline instead of the authors' own analysis. This sample has about 750,000 distinct CDR3 sequences in its table, and approximately 53% of those were observed once. The ten most abundant clones make up approximately 41% of the sample.

On the study overall, not on this receptor specifically: Total diversity estimates from one million sequenced T cells were considered lower bounds and underestimates. Compared with the aged group, the long-lived group had more naive CD4+ T cells, fewer expanded clones and increased TCR diversity, suggesting age selection. Observed TCR beta diversity per million T cells fell roughly linearly with age, and a significant reduction was already apparent by age roughly 41. Bulk unsorted PBMC profiling prevented conclusive comparison of naive and antigen-experienced compartments. Donor CMV infection status was unknown, potentially confounding age-related changes in expanded clonotypes. There was a strong correlation between observed TCR beta diversity and the percentage of naive T cells measured by flow cytometry.

The donors were roughly 40 Caucasian individuals from Russia, aged roughly 6 to 100 years, who were systemically healthy. Each donor gave about 10 milliliters of peripheral blood, drawn into EDTA-treated Vacutainer tubes. Ficoll-Paque density-gradient centrifugation was used to isolate PBMCs, with at least 7 million obtained per sample. Trizol reagent was used to extract total RNA from PBMCs, with at least 6 micrograms per sample. For every donor, flow cytometry on a PBMC aliquot measured the percentage of naive CD45RAhigh/CD27high T cells. The V gene is TRBV5-1 and the J gene is TRBJ2-7; no D gene can be assigned with confidence. Matching the DNA end better, TRBJ2-5 makes the J call doubtful. Sequencing was performed on blood. The clonotype was recovered from an older man in good health. CDR3 reads: CASSLTDGRETQYF. The nucleotide sequence reads TGCGCCAGCAGCTTGACGGACGGTCGGGAGACCCAGTACTTC.